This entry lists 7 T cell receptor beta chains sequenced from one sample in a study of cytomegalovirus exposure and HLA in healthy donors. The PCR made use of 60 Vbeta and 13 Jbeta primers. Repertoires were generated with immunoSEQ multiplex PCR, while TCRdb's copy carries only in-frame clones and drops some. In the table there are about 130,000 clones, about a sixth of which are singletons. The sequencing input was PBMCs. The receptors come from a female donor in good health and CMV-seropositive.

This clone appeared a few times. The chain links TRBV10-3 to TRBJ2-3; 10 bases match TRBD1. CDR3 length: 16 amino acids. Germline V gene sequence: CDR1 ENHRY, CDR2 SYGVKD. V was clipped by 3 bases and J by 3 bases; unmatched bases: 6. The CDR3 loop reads CAISDSRTGGTDTQYF. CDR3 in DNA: TGTGCCATCAGTGACTCGCGGACAGGGGGTACAGATACGCAGTATTTT.

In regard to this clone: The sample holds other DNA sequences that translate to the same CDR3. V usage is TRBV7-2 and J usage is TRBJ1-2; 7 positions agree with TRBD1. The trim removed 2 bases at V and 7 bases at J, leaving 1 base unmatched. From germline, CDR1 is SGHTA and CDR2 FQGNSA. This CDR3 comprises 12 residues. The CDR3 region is CASSLRGLGYTF. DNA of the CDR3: TGTGCCAGCAGCTTAAGGGGGCTTGGCTACACCTTC. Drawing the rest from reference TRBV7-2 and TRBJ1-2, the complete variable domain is GAGVSQSPSNKVTEKGKDVELRCDPISGHTALYWYRQSLGQGLEFLIYFQGNSAPDKSGLPSDRFSAERTGGSVSTLTIQRTQQEDSAVYLCASSLRGLGYTFGSGTRLTVV.

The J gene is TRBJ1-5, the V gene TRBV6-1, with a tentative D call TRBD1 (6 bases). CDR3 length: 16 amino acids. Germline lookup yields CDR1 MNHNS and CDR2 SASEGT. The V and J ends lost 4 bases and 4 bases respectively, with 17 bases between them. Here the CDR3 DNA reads TGTGCCAGCAGTGCACGATGGACAGATAGAAATCAGCCCCAGCATTTT. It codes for CASSARWTDRNQPQHF.

CDR3 nucleotides: TGTGCCAGCAGGGGGACTGGTCAGAACACTGAAGCTTTCTTT. Protein product: CASRGTGQNTEAFF. The V gene is TRBV28, the J gene TRBJ1-1; TRBD1 might be the D (5 bases). The CDR3 has 14 residues. CDR1 and CDR2 (germline): MDHEN, SYDVKM. V lost 6 bases to trimming and J lost 1 base, with 12 bases between them.

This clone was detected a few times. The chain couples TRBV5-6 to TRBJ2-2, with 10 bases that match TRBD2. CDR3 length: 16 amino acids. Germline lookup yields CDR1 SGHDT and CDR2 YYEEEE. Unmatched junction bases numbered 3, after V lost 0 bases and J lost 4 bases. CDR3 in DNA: TGTGCCAGCAGCTTGGCTAGCGGGAGCATCACCGGGGAGCTGTTTTTT. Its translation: CASSLASGSITGELFF.

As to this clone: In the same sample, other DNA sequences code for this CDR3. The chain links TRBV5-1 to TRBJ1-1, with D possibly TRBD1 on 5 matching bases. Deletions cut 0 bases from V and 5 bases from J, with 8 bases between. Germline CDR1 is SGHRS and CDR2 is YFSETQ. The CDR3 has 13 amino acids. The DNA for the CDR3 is TGCGCCAGCAGCTTGGAGCGGGGGACTGAAGCTTTCTTT. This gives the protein CASSLERGTEAFF. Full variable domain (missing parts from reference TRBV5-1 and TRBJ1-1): KAGVTQTPRYLIKTRGQQVTLSCSPISGHRSVSWYQQTPGQGLQFLFEYFSETQRNKGNFPGRFSGRQFSNSRSEMNVSTLELGDSALYLCASSLERGTEAFFGQGTRLTVV.

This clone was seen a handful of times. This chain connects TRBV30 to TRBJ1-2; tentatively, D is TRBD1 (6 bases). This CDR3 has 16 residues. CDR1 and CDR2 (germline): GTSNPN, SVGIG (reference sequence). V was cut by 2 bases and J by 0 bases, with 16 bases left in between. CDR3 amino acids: CAWSLQTGRPNYGYTF. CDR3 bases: TGTGCCTGGAGTCTCCAAACAGGGCGACCTAACTATGGCTACACCTTC. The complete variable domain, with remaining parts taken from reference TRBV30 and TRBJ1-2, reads SQTIHQWPATLVQPVGSPLSLECTVEGTSNPNLYWYRQAAGRGLQLLFYSVGIGQISSEVPQNLSASRPQDRQFILSSKKLLLSDSGFYLCAWSLQTGRPNYGYTFGSGTRLTVV.